Sequencing of this T cell receptor beta chain was carried out in a study of beta chain features in type 1 diabetes. Study-level points and caveats: Moderate yet significant TCRB CDR3 shortening was seen in Type 1 diabetes patients in all four CD4+ subsets. It was among patients, rather than healthy donors, that naive, central memory and Treg TCRB repertoires appeared more similar.

About this clone itself: Its matching antigen is unknown.

As every portion of the isolated RNA was reverse transcribed, the sequencing read expressed TCRB transcripts. Using immunoSEQ multiplex PCR, the repertoire was profiled, and TCRdb retains in-frame clones only, with some absent. The top ten hold around 0.0099% of the sample, which has 400,000 or so clones, around an eighth seen once. V lost 4 bases, J lost 4 bases, and 17 bases lay in between. This CDR3 contains 14 residues. In germline, CDR1 is SQVTM, CDR2 ANQGSEA. Sequenced material: naive CD4+ T cells from blood. V usage is TRBV29-1 and J usage is TRBJ2-7; D might be TRBD1 (6 bases). The receptor was derived from a woman under 30 with type 1 diabetes. The CDR3 nucleotides read TGCAGCGTTGTCGGTAGAGGGGGAATTTACGAGCAGTACTTC. It specifies CSVVGRGGIYEQYF.